A single sample is the source of the 11 T cell receptor beta chains below, sequenced in a study of T cells in tuberculosis. Method: immunoSEQ multiplex PCR; TCRdb's copy keeps in-frame clones and lacks some. The sample records roughly 34,000 clones, approximately 96% being singletons. Sequenced sample: PBMCs. The receptors originated from a donor between 10 and 35 years old with latent tuberculosis or without tuberculosis infection.

This sequence joins TRBV6-6 and TRBJ1-4, with D hard to call. Germline CDR1 MNHNY, CDR2 SVGAGI (reference sequence). The CDR3 is made up of 15 amino acids. V was shortened by 0 bases and J by 6 bases, with 11 bases between the two germline ends. The CDR3, as DNA: TGTGCCAGCAGTTACTCGGGAGAAGTATATGAAAAACTGTTTTTT. Its translation: CASSYSGEVYEKLFF.

The chain has TRBV19 and TRBJ1-2; TRBD1 matches 10 bases. Germline CDR1 and CDR2: LNHDA and SQIVND (reference sequence). After removal of 7 bases from V and 10 bases from J, the junction contained 9 bases not matched to a gene. The CDR3 is made up of 13 amino acids. CDR3 protein: CASTKTGGRDYTF. CDR3 DNA: TGTGCCAGTACCAAGACAGGGGGCAGAGACTACACCTTC.

This chain uses TRBV9 with TRBJ2-7; the match to TRBD2 covers 11 bases. Germline CDR1 and CDR2: SGDLS and YYNGEE. J was trimmed by 1 base and V by 4 bases; bases with no gene match: 10. The CDR3 runs to 17 residues. Here the CDR3 reads CASSPRPGLADSYEQYF. For the CDR3, the DNA is TGTGCCAGCAGCCCGAGGCCGGGACTAGCGGATTCCTACGAGCAGTACTTC.

The V and J genes are TRBV5-6 and TRBJ1-2; D is perhaps TRBD1 (5 bases). CDR3 length equals 16 residues. Germline loops: CDR1 SGHDT, CDR2 YYEEEE. V was trimmed by 0 bases and J by 4 bases, leaving 16 bases between them. CDR3 coding DNA: TGTGCCAGCAGCTTGGTTTGGGCTAGACAGCGCTATGGCTACACCTTC. Its translation: CASSLVWARQRYGYTF.

Comments on this clone: Its ends do not fully match the called genes, so a read error is possible. The chain couples TRBV7-2 to TRBJ2-3; D is possibly TRBD2 (7 bases). CDR3 length: 14 amino acids. From germline, CDR1 is SGHTA and CDR2 FQGNSA. CDR3 nucleotide sequence: TGTGCCTGCAGGGGCGGGAGAGGGACAGATACGCAGTATTTT. It is translated as CACRGGRGTDTQYF.

CDR3: CASSRQGSEEKLFF. As DNA, the CDR3 is TGCGCCAGCAGCCGACAGGGATCTGAGGAAAAACTGTTTTTT. The chain recombines TRBV5-1 with TRBJ1-4; 7 bases map to TRBD1. Germline CDR1 reads SGHRS; CDR2 reads YFSETQ. CDR3 length: 14 residues. After removal of 4 bases from V and 8 bases from J, the junction contained 8 bases not matched to a gene.

The chain has TRBV4-1 and TRBJ2-1, with 7 bases fitting TRBD2. CDR1 and CDR2 (germline): MGHRA, YSYEKL. The V gene end was trimmed by 4 bases and the J gene end by 9 bases; junction bases not matched to a gene: 6. This CDR3 is 13 amino acids long. The CDR3 loop reads CASSRQREGEQFF. CDR3 nucleotide sequence: TGCGCCAGCAGCCGCCAGCGGGAAGGTGAGCAGTTCTTC.

The chain links TRBV4-2 to TRBJ2-6; D is ambiguous. CDR1 and CDR2 (germline): LGHNA, YNFKEQ. Trimming took off 1 base at V and 0 bases at J, with 7 bases between the two ends. This CDR3 contains 16 residues. The CDR3 DNA is TGTGCCAGCAGCCAAGGAGAAACCTCTGGGGCCAACGTCCTGACTTTC. It specifies CASSQGETSGANVLTF.

This chain links TRBV9 with TRBJ2-1, with 13 bases fitting TRBD2. With V trimmed by 3 bases and J by 3 bases, 0 bases remained unmatched. The CDR3 is made up of 15 amino acids. Germline lookup yields CDR1 SGDLS and CDR2 YYNGEE. The CDR3 nucleotides are TGTGCCAGCAGCGGGACTAGCGGGAGCTACAATGAGCAGTTCTTC. Translating gives CASSGTSGSYNEQFF. The full variable domain, rest sourced from reference TRBV9 and TRBJ2-1, is DSGVTQTPKHLITATGQRVTLRCSPRSGDLSVYWYQQSLDQGLQFLIQYYNGEERAKGNILERFSAQQFPDLHSELNLSSLELGDSALYFCASSGTSGSYNEQFFGPGTRLTVL.

This clone has only one observation. This chain uses TRBV5-5 with TRBJ1-2; D gene unclear. CDR3 length: 17 residues. Germline V lookup: CDR1 SGHKS, CDR2 YYEKEE (reference sequence). The germline V and J ends were trimmed by 0 bases and 8 bases, with 23 bases remaining between them. The CDR3: CASSLEEVGPSPGGYTF. The DNA for the CDR3 is TGTGCCAGCAGCTTGGAAGAAGTTGGACCGTCCCCGGGGGGCTACACCTTC.

V gene TRBV7-9 combines with J gene TRBJ2-3; D may be TRBD1 (6 bases). The CDR3 runs 17 residues. The V gene lost 0 bases and the J gene lost 4 bases, with 17 bases spanning the gap. From germline, CDR1 is SEHNR and CDR2 FQNEAQ (reference sequence). The CDR3 region has the DNA TGTGCCAGCAGCTTAGCGGGAGAGGCAAAGGGGGCAGATACGCAGTATTTT. Translation gives CASSLAGEAKGADTQYF.